This TCR beta chain was retrieved from a study of blood T cell repertoires in COVID-19. The protocol was immunoSEQ multiplex PCR, while the TCRdb copy is restricted to in-frame clones and leaves out a portion. This table holds 350,000 to 450,000 clones, 80% to 90% found once. Germline CDR1 and CDR2: SEHNR and FQNEAQ (reference sequence). This CDR3 comprises 14 residues. Trimming took off 5 bases at V and 4 bases at J, with 14 bases between the two ends. The V and J genes are TRBV7-9 and TRBJ1-2, with D perhaps matching TRBD1 (6 bases). Sequenced material: peripheral blood. The TCR sequence derives from a man in his forties or fifties with acute or convalescent COVID-19. This CDR3 reads CASSHGQGPYGYTF. In DNA, the CDR3 is TGTGCCAGCAGCCACGGCCAGGGGCCCTATGGCTACACCTTC.